This TCR beta chain emerged from a study of shared clonotypes between healthy human individuals. Overall study context: Per-donor plates numbered three CD4 naive, three CD4 memory, two CD8 naive and one CD8 memory.

Source study methods: From ImmunoSEQ came sequences covering only the junction and carrying no quality scores, so filtering differed. Generated by immunoSEQ multiplex PCR, the TCRdb table keeps only in-frame clones and is missing some. V and J calls plus clone size are reproduced from that table; the DNA served to infer D and trimming. This sample has roughly 2,300,000 clones, with 85% to 95% found just once. Among the donors, all were Caucasian adults who lived in Nashville, Tennessee. With 4 bases removed from V and 0 bases from J, the gap between germline ends came to 10 bases. From germline, CDR1 is KGHSY and CDR2 FQNENV. CDR3 length: 15 residues.

The sample consisted of naive CD4+ T cells from PBMCs. Subset of the sample: CD45RA+ positively selected. This sequence joins TRBV16 and TRBJ1-3; perhaps TRBD1 as D (6 bases). The TCR was taken from a man aged 18 to 30 in good health. Some clones in this sample may be carry-over from other donors' samples. CDR3 in amino acids: CASSPDRNSGNTIYF. The CDR3 bases are TGTGCCAGCAGCCCAGACAGGAACTCTGGAAACACCATATATTTT.